The next 28 T cell receptor beta chains were all read from a single sample in a study of cytomegalovirus exposure and HLA in healthy donors (dated by TCRdb to 2016 to 2017). Libraries were constructed by the immunoSEQ multiplex PCR assay. For the multiplex PCR, a mixture combining 60 forward primers for TCR Vbeta segments and 13 reverse primers for TCR Jbeta segments was used. The table comes from immuneACCESS by way of TCRdb, which keeps in-frame sequences with V and J called. Part of the clones is missing from these tables; in studies checked, under half for an unresolved V gene and the rest for unknown reasons. The sample yields about 170,000 clones; about four fifths were counted once. The ten largest clones capture just under 5% of the sample. The sequenced sample was PBMCs. Receptor source: a woman between 18 and 30 years old in good health and CMV-seropositive.

The chain links TRBV18 to TRBJ2-2; 8 bases agree with TRBD1. The CDR3 is 16 residues long. V shed 4 bases and J 1 base; nucleotides not matched to a gene: 5. Germline lookup yields CDR1 KGHSH and CDR2 LQKENI. CDR3 amino acids: CASSRTGGVNTGELFF. Here the CDR3 DNA reads TGTGCCAGCTCACGCACAGGGGGTGTGAACACCGGGGAGCTGTTTTTT. The whole variable domain, filled in from reference TRBV18 and TRBJ2-2, reads NAGVMQNPRHLVRRRGQEARLRCSPMKGHSHVYWYRQLPEEGLKFMVYLQKENIIDESGMPKERFSAEFPKEGPSILRIQQVVRGDSAAYFCASSRTGGVNTGELFFGEGSRLTVL.

J is TRBJ2-1 and V is TRBV16; D is unclear. Germline values: CDR1 KGHSY, CDR2 FQNENV. The CDR3 length is 14 residues. The ends were cut back, 3 bases at V and 4 bases at J, with 10 bases in the middle. CDR3 in amino acids: CASSQYNKYNEQFF. The CDR3 DNA reads TGTGCCAGCAGCCAGTATAACAAATACAATGAGCAGTTCTTC.

V usage is TRBV7-8 and J usage is TRBJ1-2; 9 bases map to TRBD1. The CDR3 covers 15 residues. The germline V gene encodes CDR1 SGHVS and CDR2 FQNEAQ. J gave up 2 bases and V 5 bases, and 6 bases lay outside the gene matches. The DNA for the CDR3 is TGTGCCAGCAGCCCAGGGACAGGGAAGAACTATGGCTACACCTTC. Protein: CASSPGTGKNYGYTF.

The rearrangement uses TRBV9 and TRBJ1-2, with no clear D. This CDR3 spans 14 amino acids. V shed 0 bases and J shed 0 bases, with 6 bases lying between them. Germline V lookup: CDR1 SGDLS, CDR2 YYNGEE. Here the CDR3 reads CASSVDVANYGYTF. The CDR3 coding sequence is TGTGCCAGCAGCGTAGACGTAGCTAACTATGGCTACACCTTC.

This clone was picked up a small number of times. The chain recombines TRBV11-2 with TRBJ1-2; D gene ambiguous. The V end was cut by 1 base, the J end by 0 bases, with 6 bases between. The germline gives CDR1 SGHAT, CDR2 FQNNGV. The CDR3 contains 14 residues. CDR3 region: CASSLVVPNYGYTF. In DNA, the CDR3 is TGTGCCAGCAGCTTAGTAGTACCTAACTATGGCTACACCTTC.

The rearrangement joins TRBV4-2 to TRBJ2-5; a weak D match, TRBD2 (6 bases). The CDR3 covers 15 residues. CDR1 is LGHNA and CDR2 is YNFKEQ in the germline V gene. The V and J ends lost 2 bases and 1 base respectively, with 11 bases between them. Here the CDR3 reads CASSQIWEAQETQYF. The CDR3, as DNA: TGTGCCAGCAGCCAAATCTGGGAGGCCCAAGAGACCCAGTACTTC.

This clone was seen a few times. V and J are TRBV7-8 and TRBJ1-6; 7 bases are a match to TRBD1. CDR3 length equals 16 residues. J lost 8 bases, V lost 4 bases, and 11 bases had no gene match. Germline CDR1 and CDR2: SGHVS and FQNEAQ. In DNA, the CDR3 is TGTGCCAGCAGCTCCGGGACAGAAGAAAAGGATTCACCCCTCCACTTT. Residues: CASSSGTEEKDSPLHF.

The gene calls are TRBV25-1 and TRBJ2-2, with D perhaps TRBD1 (5 bases). Trimming cost V 6 bases and J 0 bases, with 11 bases left between them. Germline CDR1 MGHDK, CDR2 SYGVNS. CDR3 length: 15 amino acids. The CDR3 spells CASRAQGANTGELFF. DNA of the CDR3: TGTGCCAGCAGAGCTCAGGGCGCGAACACCGGGGAGCTGTTTTTT.

The table lists this clone with a few counts. The rearrangement links TRBV5-6 to TRBJ1-1; 9 bases agree with TRBD1. This CDR3 is built from 16 residues. Losses at the gene ends were 4 bases for V and 3 bases for J; bases not matched to a gene: 10. From germline, CDR1 is SGHDT and CDR2 YYEEEE. The CDR3 loop reads CASSHYRDRVDTEAFF. CDR3 in DNA: TGTGCCAGCAGCCACTACCGGGACAGGGTCGACACTGAAGCTTTCTTT.

This sequence joins TRBV19 and TRBJ1-1, with TRBD1 matching 8 bases. Germline CDR1 is LNHDA and CDR2 is SQIVND (reference sequence). The CDR3 spans 14 residues. The ends lost 7 bases at V and 6 bases at J; junction bases unmatched: 10. The CDR3, as DNA: TGTGCCAGTACAGGACAGGGTTTTCCCCCTGAAGCTTTCTTT. It is translated as CASTGQGFPPEAFF.

The gene calls are TRBV9 and TRBJ1-2, with 8 bases identical to TRBD1. In germline, CDR1 is SGDLS, CDR2 YYNGEE. V was pared by 5 bases and J by 2 bases, with 2 bases of the junction left unmatched. The CDR3 covers 13 residues. CDR3 in DNA: TGTGCCAGCAGTCGGACAGGGAACTATGGCTACACCTTC. As protein: CASSRTGNYGYTF.

The rearrangement uses TRBV7-9 and TRBJ1-6; 10 bases agree with TRBD1. The CDR3 has 15 amino acids. The V gene's germline CDR1 is SEHNR and CDR2 FQNEAQ (reference sequence). J gave up 6 bases and V 3 bases, and 2 bases lay outside the gene matches. CDR3 loop: CASSFRDRGNSPLHF. CDR3 DNA sequence: TGTGCCAGCAGCTTCCGGGACAGGGGTAATTCACCCCTCCACTTT.

This clone was detected once. This chain uses TRBV19 with TRBJ1-5; D may be TRBD1 (6 bases). In germline, CDR1 is LNHDA, CDR2 SQIVND (reference sequence). CDR3 size: 15 residues. With 3 bases removed from V and 4 bases from J, the gap between germline ends came to 13 bases. This chain's CDR3 is CASSILDSKNQPQHF. CDR3 nucleotides: TGTGCCAGTAGTATTTTGGACAGCAAGAATCAGCCCCAGCATTTT.

V and J are TRBV29-1 and TRBJ1-4; 7 nucleotides line up with TRBD1. CDR1 is SQVTM and CDR2 is ANQGSEA in the germline V gene. The CDR3 totals 14 residues. Germline trimming cut 6 bases from V and 2 bases from J; bases unmatched to any gene: 6. The CDR3 DNA reads as TGCAGCGTCGTTACAGGGGCCACTAATGAAAAACTGTTTTTT. It is translated as CSVVTGATNEKLFF.

This chain connects TRBV15 to TRBJ2-3; D might be TRBD1 (5 bases). V was pared by 9 bases and J by 2 bases, with 12 bases between. The CDR3 is made up of 13 amino acids. Per the germline V gene, CDR1 is LNHNV and CDR2 is YYDKDF (reference sequence). The CDR3 nucleotides read TGTGCCACACGGACAACTCCCACAGATACGCAGTATTTT. This translates into CATRTTPTDTQYF.

For the CDR3, the DNA is TGCGCCAGCAGCTTAGGGGGCGGAACTAATGAAAAACTGTTTTTT. Encoded protein: CASSLGGGTNEKLFF. The chain is built from TRBV5-1 and TRBJ1-4, with TRBD1 matching over 7 bases. The CDR3 covers 15 residues. Trimming took 2 bases from V and 1 from J; bases not matched to a gene: 2. Germline assignment: CDR1 SGHRS and CDR2 YFSETQ. Using reference TRBV5-1 and TRBJ1-4 for the parts outside the CDR3, the full variable domain is KAGVTQTPRYLIKTRGQQVTLSCSPISGHRSVSWYQQTPGQGLQFLFEYFSETQRNKGNFPGRFSGRQFSNSRSEMNVSTLELGDSALYLCASSLGGGTNEKLFFGSGTQLSVL.

The chain employs TRBV6-4 and TRBJ2-1; D is perhaps TRBD2 (6 bases). The CDR3 is 15 amino acids. Germline V lookup: CDR1 MRHNA, CDR2 SNTAGT. The V end was cut by 0 bases, the J end by 5 bases, with 11 bases between. CDR3 amino acids: CASSDSGGENNEQFF. CDR3 sequence (DNA): TGTGCCAGCAGTGACTCGGGCGGGGAAAACAATGAGCAGTTCTTC.

The genes are TRBV19 and TRBJ1-2; D possibly corresponds to TRBD1 (5 bases). Germline CDR1 reads LNHDA; CDR2 reads SQIVND (reference sequence). With 5 bases removed from V and 4 bases from J, the gap between germline ends came to 17 bases. The CDR3 contains 15 residues. As DNA, the CDR3 is TGTGCCAGTAGTGCACAGACAGTAACCGTCTATGGCTACACCTTC. Its protein product is CASSAQTVTVYGYTF.

The chain has TRBV7-2 and TRBJ2-5, with 8 bases identical to TRBD2. The CDR3 is 15 amino acids. The V gene's germline CDR1 is SGHTA and CDR2 FQGNSA. Losses at the gene ends were 0 bases for V and 4 bases for J; bases not matched to a gene: 4. The chain's CDR3 is CASSLAGTSGETQYF. In DNA form, the CDR3 reads TGTGCCAGCAGCTTAGCAGGGACTAGTGGAGAGACCCAGTACTTC.

The rearrangement links TRBV7-9 to TRBJ1-1; D remains ambiguous. CDR3 length: 19 residues. The V gene's germline CDR1 is SEHNR and CDR2 FQNEAQ (reference sequence). With 3 bases removed from V and 1 base from J, the gap between germline ends came to 24 bases. The chain's CDR3 is CASSLRPSGFSPENTEAFF. Here the CDR3 DNA reads TGTGCCAGCAGCTTGCGTCCCTCGGGTTTTTCCCCCGAGAACACTGAAGCTTTCTTT. Filled out from reference TRBV7-9 and TRBJ1-1, the complete variable domain reads DTGVSQNPRHKITKRGQNVTFRCDPISEHNRLYWYRQTLGQGPEFLTYFQNEAQLEKSRLLSDRFSAERPKGSFSTLEIQRTEQGDSAMYLCASSLRPSGFSPENTEAFFGQGTRLTVV.

This clone has just one count. The rearrangement uses TRBV7-9 and TRBJ1-5, with 8 bases matching TRBD1. Germline V gene lookup returns CDR1 SEHNR and CDR2 FQNEAQ (reference sequence). This CDR3 has 14 amino acids. Trimming removed 4 bases from V and 5 bases from J; junction bases left unmatched: 4. CDR3 DNA: TGTGCCAGCAGCTCCTCGGACAGGGATCAGCCCCAGCATTTT. This encodes CASSSSDRDQPQHF.

This sequence joins TRBV29-1 and TRBJ2-1, with a tentative D call TRBD1 (7 bases). This CDR3 has 16 amino acids. V lost 8 bases and J lost 6, with 26 bases in between. Germline CDR1 reads SQVTM; CDR2 reads ANQGSEA. CDR3 loop: CSPVLGDSTEGNEQFF. CDR3 bases: TGCAGCCCCGTTTTGGGGGACAGCACGGAGGGCAATGAGCAGTTCTTC.

The V gene is TRBV5-6, the J gene TRBJ1-1; D not resolved. V lost 2 bases to trimming and J lost 4 bases, with 12 bases between them. The CDR3 extends over 14 amino acids. The germline V gene has CDR1 SGHDT and CDR2 YYEEEE. As DNA, the CDR3 is TGTGCCAGCAGCTTAACTCCGGGGAGCACTGAAGCTTTCTTT. Translated, it gives CASSLTPGSTEAFF.

The V call is TRBV7-2, the J call TRBJ1-2; 9 positions agree with TRBD1. V dropped 4 bases and J dropped 13; count of bases not matched to a gene: 10. Germline V gene data show CDR1 as SGHTA and CDR2 as FQGNSA. The CDR3 has 13 amino acids. CDR3 DNA: TGTGCCAGCAGCTCGAACAGGGGGCTGGTGGCCACCTTC. Protein sequence: CASSSNRGLVATF.

The chain's CDR3 is CASSEWTGRGGELFF. The DNA of the CDR3 is TGCGCCAGCAGTGAGTGGACAGGGCGAGGCGGGGAGCTGTTTTTT. The chain uses TRBV10-1 and TRBJ2-2; 8 bases match TRBD1. Per the germline V gene, CDR1 is WNHNN and CDR2 is SYGVQD (reference sequence). J gave up 7 bases and V 1 base, and 5 bases lay outside the gene matches. The CDR3 contains 15 residues.

The chain employs TRBV14 and TRBJ2-2; D possibly corresponds to TRBD1 (6 bases). Germline CDR1 and CDR2: SGHDN and FVKESK. V shed 3 bases and J shed 1 base, with 9 bases lying between them. The CDR3 has 15 residues. CDR3 sequence: CASSHRTENTGELFF. CDR3 coding DNA: TGTGCCAGCAGCCACAGGACAGAGAACACCGGGGAGCTGTTTTTT.

This clone was observed at least ten times. V and J are TRBV7-2 and TRBJ1-3, with D possibly TRBD1 on 5 matching bases. Germline-derived CDR1 and CDR2 are SGHTA and FQGNSA. The CDR3 length is 13 residues. The V gene lost 3 bases and the J gene lost 7 bases, with 10 bases spanning the gap. CDR3 nucleotides: TGTGCCAGCAGCTTGGGCAGGGCCAACACCATATATTTT. Protein sequence: CASSLGRANTIYF.

The rearrangement joins TRBV7-2 to TRBJ2-5, with 12 bases aligning to TRBD1. The trim removed 8 bases at V and 5 bases at J, leaving 15 bases unmatched. Germline V gene lookup returns CDR1 SGHTA and CDR2 FQGNSA. CDR3 size: 17 residues. The CDR3 sequence: CASVPGQGAPAYETQYF. The DNA of the CDR3 is TGTGCCAGCGTACCGGGACAGGGGGCGCCTGCTTATGAGACCCAGTACTTC.